Described below is a single T cell receptor (beta chain) sequence and its context. These data originate in a study of blood T cell repertoires in COVID-19. Method: immunoSEQ multiplex PCR; TCRdb's copy keeps in-frame clones and lacks some. Of over 250,000 clones listed, 70% to 90% are singletons. This CDR3 has 13 amino acids. V lost 3 bases to trimming and J lost 2 bases, with 8 bases between them. From germline, CDR1 is SGHRS and CDR2 YFSETQ. The chain carries TRBV5-1 and TRBJ2-5; D is perhaps TRBD1 (6 bases). Sequences were obtained from peripheral blood. The receptor comes from a woman in her seventies with acute or convalescent COVID-19. The CDR3 DNA reads as TGCGCCAGCAGCTCACAGGGTCAAGAGACCCAGTACTTC. Translating gives CASSSQGQETQYF.